The next 29 T cell receptor beta chains were all read from a single sample in a study of T cells in Graves' hyperthyroidism and ophthalmopathy. From RNA transcripts, TCR beta CDR3 regions were amplified. Using the HTBI primer set, a first-round RT-PCR was run on the TCR CDR3. Using its own MiXCR run on the multiplex PCR reads, TCRdb lists one record per CDR3 protein. The table records 690,000 or so distinct CDR3 sequences, under 20% of them present only once. Specimen: blood. These receptors originate from a woman aged 50 to 60 with Graves' hyperthyroidism that later progressed to Graves' ophthalmopathy.

This clonotype has only a few counts. The V call is TRBV2, the J call TRBJ2-3; 8 bases match TRBD1. The junction had 7 bases not matched to a gene; V was cut back by 7 bases and J by 4 bases. The CDR3 consists of 14 residues. The V gene's germline CDR1 is SNHLY and CDR2 FYNNEI. The CDR3 loop reads CASIRTGRPDTQYF. The CDR3 bases are TGTGCCAGCATACGGACAGGGCGCCCAGATACGCAGTATTTT.

This clonotype was found many times. The rearrangement uses TRBV7-3 and TRBJ2-7; D perhaps matches TRBD2 (5 bases). Trimming left V 2 bases short and J 0 bases short, with 11 bases between. The CDR3 runs to 15 residues. Germline V CDR1 and CDR2: SGHTA, FQGTGA. The CDR3 reads CASSLGGGGSYEQYF. The DNA of the CDR3 is TGTGCCAGCAGCTTAGGAGGCGGAGGCTCCTACGAGCAGTACTTC.

The gene calls are TRBV7-8 and TRBJ2-1; TRBD2 matches at 10 bases. The germline gives CDR1 SGHVS, CDR2 FQNEAQ. The CDR3 covers 17 residues. J lost 5 bases, V lost 5 bases, and 12 bases had no gene match. CDR3: CASSERKLAGPDNEQFF. As DNA, the CDR3 is TGTGCCAGCAGCGAGAGAAAACTAGCGGGACCAGACAATGAGCAGTTCTTC.

This chain joins TRBV15 and TRBJ2-1; D call uncertain. The germline CDR1 and CDR2 sequences are LNHNV and YYDKDF (reference sequence). The CDR3 totals 14 residues. V lost 0 bases to trimming and J lost 9 bases, with 12 bases between them. CDR3 sequence (DNA): TGTGCCACCAGCAGAGATACCAGAGCCGCTGAGCAGTTCTTC. Protein product: CATSRDTRAAEQFF. The complete variable domain, with remaining parts taken from reference TRBV15 and TRBJ2-1, reads DAMVIQNPRYQVTQFGKPVTLSCSQTLNHNVMYWYQQKSSQAPKLLFHYYDKDFNNEADTPDNFQSRRPNTSFCFLDIRSPGLGDTAMYLCATSRDTRAAEQFFGPGTRLTVL.

In its sample, this clonotype was seen many times. This rearrangement joins TRBV5-1 to TRBJ1-1, with D possibly matching TRBD1 (5 bases). The length of the CDR3 is 14 residues. Germline V lookup: CDR1 SGHRS, CDR2 YFSETQ. The V and J ends lost 4 bases and 7 bases respectively, with 17 bases between them. For the CDR3, the DNA is TGCGCCAGCAGCCCGGGGGACGGATGGGGTGAAGCTTTCTTT. The encoded protein is CASSPGDGWGEAFF.

In this sample, this clonotype turned up many times. The chain combines TRBV11-2 with TRBJ2-7, with D hard to call. CDR3 length equals 14 residues. In germline, CDR1 is SGHAT, CDR2 FQNNGV. The germline V and J ends were trimmed by 0 bases and 1 base, with 7 bases remaining between them. CDR3 region: CASSLDYSSYEQYF. The CDR3 DNA is TGTGCCAGCAGCTTAGATTACTCATCCTACGAGCAGTACTTC.

In this sample, this clonotype turned up a few times. In DNA form, the CDR3 reads TGTGCCTGGGCGACAGGGGGGGTAAACTATGGCTACACCTTC. It codes for CAWATGGVNYGYTF. This chain links TRBV30 with TRBJ1-2, with TRBD1 matching over 9 bases. V was clipped by 5 bases and J by 2 bases; unmatched bases: 6. This CDR3 comprises 14 residues. From germline, CDR1 is GTSNPN and CDR2 SVGIG (reference sequence).

This clonotype was counted between two and nine times. The chain couples TRBV30 to TRBJ1-1; 8 bases map to TRBD1. V was pared by 7 bases and J by 5 bases, with 9 bases of the junction left unmatched. Germline-derived CDR1 and CDR2 are GTSNPN and SVGIG (reference sequence). The CDR3 covers 13 residues. CDR3 in amino acids: CASIRTGRTEAFF. The DNA of the CDR3 is TGTGCCTCAATCCGGACAGGGAGGACTGAAGCTTTCTTT.

The V and J genes are TRBV11-2 and TRBJ2-5, with 7 bases fitting TRBD2. With V trimmed by 0 bases and J by 5 bases, 6 bases remained unmatched. Germline assignment: CDR1 SGHAT and CDR2 FQNNGV. CDR3 size: 15 residues. CDR3 in DNA: TGTGCCAGCAGCTTAGATGGGGGGGGAAGGGAGACCCAGTACTTC. Residues: CASSLDGGGRETQYF.

Only a few counts were recorded for this clonotype. This sequence joins TRBV5-4 and TRBJ2-7; D is perhaps TRBD1 (5 bases). Looked up from germline, CDR1 is SGHNT and CDR2 is YYREEE (reference sequence). Trimming removed 1 base at V and 7 bases at J, with 18 bases between. The CDR3 totals 15 residues. CDR3 in DNA: TGTGCCAGCAGCTTGTCGACAGCCTTCTACACTGAGCAGTACTTC. Its translation is CASSLSTAFYTEQYF.

This clonotype turned up a few times. The CDR3 region has the DNA TGTGCCAGCAGTGAAGCGCTAACGGGGACTTACGGCTACACCTTC. Translation gives CASSEALTGTYGYTF. The chain recombines TRBV6-1 with TRBJ1-2, with D possibly matching TRBD1 (5 bases). Deletions cut 0 bases from V and 8 bases from J, with 16 bases between. The CDR3 spans 15 residues. The germline V gene has CDR1 MNHNS and CDR2 SASEGT.

The chain combines TRBV5-1 with TRBJ2-3; 12 bases agree with TRBD2. Germline V lookup: CDR1 SGHRS, CDR2 YFSETQ. CDR3 length: 14 residues. J was trimmed by 5 bases and V by 10 bases; bases with no gene match: 8. The CDR3 is CASQLAGGRDTQYF. CDR3 coding DNA: TGCGCCTCCCAACTAGCGGGGGGTAGAGATACGCAGTATTTT.

This clonotype was detected only a few times. The chain is built from TRBV11-2 and TRBJ2-3; D perhaps matches TRBD2 (6 bases). The CDR3 is 15 residues long. Deletions cut 5 bases from V and 0 bases from J, with 12 bases between. Germline CDR1 SGHAT, CDR2 FQNNGV. CDR3: CASSQGLTSTDTQYF. The DNA of the CDR3 is TGTGCCAGCAGCCAGGGACTGACTAGCACAGATACGCAGTATTTT.

This chain joins TRBV6-1 and TRBJ2-5, with D perhaps assigned TRBD1 or TRBD2 (5 bases each). Deletions cut 6 bases from V and 5 bases from J, with 19 bases between. Germline loops: CDR1 MNHNS, CDR2 SASEGT. The CDR3 covers 15 residues. The CDR3 DNA follows: TGTGCCAGCAGCAGACGGGACGCCTCAAGGGAGACCCAGTACTTC. Encoded protein: CASSRRDASRETQYF.

This clonotype appeared many times. The rearrangement uses TRBV12-3 or TRBV12-4 and TRBJ1-5, with TRBD1 matching over 7 bases. The CDR3 sequence is 14 residues long. The V and J ends lost 5 bases and 3 bases, in that order; junction bases with no gene match: 4. The DNA of the CDR3 is TGTGCCAGCAGTGGGGGACAGCCCAATCAGCCCCAGCATTTT. It yields the protein CASSGGQPNQPQHF.

This clonotype was detected a few times. The chain has TRBV19 and TRBJ2-1; D unclear. The CDR3 length is 14 residues. Deletions cut 3 bases from V and 7 bases from J, with 13 bases between. Germline V lookup: CDR1 LNHDA, CDR2 SQIVND (reference sequence). CDR3 nucleotide sequence: TGTGCCAGTAGTATCGTTGGGGATGGGAATGAGCAGTTCTTC. This sequence encodes CASSIVGDGNEQFF.

This clonotype appeared a few times. The chain carries TRBV18 and TRBJ2-1; D possibly matches TRBD1 or TRBD2 (5 bases each). Germline-derived CDR1 and CDR2 are KGHSH and LQKENI. V lost 6 bases and J lost 10, with 25 bases in between. The CDR3 is 16 residues long. CDR3 region: CASSLNRDAPRGEQFF. The CDR3 coding sequence is TGTGCCAGCTCGCTCAACCGGGACGCTCCTAGAGGCGAGCAGTTCTTC.

To note about this clonotype: A read error may be the cause here, since a much bigger clone is one base away. The chain employs TRBV20-1 and TRBJ2-1, with 14 bases aligning to TRBD2. V was clipped by 2 bases and J by 2 bases; unmatched bases: 5. Germline CDR1 DFQATT, CDR2 SNEGSKA (reference sequence). The CDR3 runs 17 residues. This CDR3 is CSARPGLAGEPYNEQFF. The DNA for the CDR3 is TGCAGTGCTAGACCGGGACTAGCGGGGGAACCCTACAATGAGCAGTTCTTC.

This clonotype was seen repeatedly, ten times or more. V usage is TRBV7-9 and J usage is TRBJ2-7; D unclear. The CDR3 consists of 16 residues. Trimming removed 5 bases from V and 0 bases from J, with 17 bases in between. Germline loops: CDR1 SEHNR, CDR2 FQNEAQ (reference sequence). Written as DNA, the CDR3 is TGTGCCAGCAGCCCTCTTCGAGACGTTAGCTCCTACGAGCAGTACTTC. It yields the protein CASSPLRDVSSYEQYF.

This clonotype was counted between two and nine times. J is TRBJ2-5 and V is TRBV12-3 or TRBV12-4; weak D call: TRBD2 (5 bases). This CDR3 contains 13 residues. Trimming took off 7 bases at V and 2 bases at J, with 11 bases between the two ends. Here the CDR3 reads CASTRGNQETQYF. In DNA, the CDR3 is TGTGCCAGCACTCGGGGAAATCAAGAGACCCAGTACTTC.

The chain joins TRBV20-1 to TRBJ1-1, with 9 positions matching TRBD1. The CDR3 covers 14 residues. The germline CDR1 and CDR2 sequences are DFQATT and SNEGSKA (reference sequence). V lost 0 bases and J lost 4; bases outside the gene matches: 3. The CDR3: CSARDRTGVTEAFF. The CDR3 coding sequence is TGCAGTGCTAGAGATCGGACAGGGGTCACTGAAGCTTTCTTT.

The chain combines TRBV19 with TRBJ1-6, with 10 bases fitting TRBD1. The CDR3 consists of 14 residues. V dropped 5 bases and J dropped 10; count of bases not matched to a gene: 5. Germline V gene lookup returns CDR1 LNHDA and CDR2 SQIVND (reference sequence). DNA for the CDR3: TGTGCCAGTAGTCCCGGACAGGGGGAATCACCCCTCCACTTT. Translated: CASSPGQGESPLHF.

A few counts support this clonotype. The chain carries TRBV24-1 and TRBJ2-3; a possible D gene is TRBD2 (6 bases). This CDR3 contains 14 residues. Germline V gene lookup returns CDR1 KGHDR and CDR2 SFDVKD. V was cut by 2 bases and J by 5 bases, with 10 bases left in between. CDR3 sequence reads: CATSDSGSGDTQYF. CDR3 in DNA: TGTGCCACCAGTGATTCTGGTAGCGGAGATACGCAGTATTTT.

This clonotype was detected ten times or more. The rearrangement uses TRBV6-1 and TRBJ1-2; 8 bases match TRBD1. Germline CDR1 reads MNHNS; CDR2 reads SASEGT. Unmatched junction bases numbered 11, after V lost 7 bases and J lost 7 bases. This CDR3 spans 14 amino acids. CDR3 DNA sequence: TGTGCCAGCAACCCGGGACAGGTGGTGTTTGGCTACACCTTC. It translates to CASNPGQVVFGYTF.

The genes are TRBV11-2 and TRBJ2-3; either TRBD1 or TRBD2 may fit D (5 bases each). The CDR3 sequence is 13 residues long. Trimming stripped 1 base from V and 14 bases from J, with 16 bases between. Germline-derived CDR1 and CDR2 are SGHAT and FQNNGV. The CDR3 protein is CASSLVVGKGPYF. Written as DNA, the CDR3 is TGTGCCAGCAGCTTAGTTGTCGGGAAGGGGCCGTATTTT.

This clonotype came up many times. This rearrangement joins TRBV3-1 to TRBJ1-5; D is ambiguous. This CDR3 is 13 amino acids long. Germline CDR1 reads LGHDT; CDR2 reads YNNKEL (reference sequence). V was cut by 5 bases and J by 7 bases, with 12 bases left in between. CDR3 sequence (DNA): TGTGCCAGCAGCAGGCAACTAGGGCAGCCCCAGCATTTT. It codes for CASSRQLGQPQHF.

This clonotype was seen a few times. CDR3 region: CASSPPTGVPSPLHF. The CDR3 coding sequence is TGCGCCAGCAGCCCCCCAACAGGGGTCCCTTCACCCCTCCACTTT. The rearrangement uses TRBV4-1 and TRBJ1-6; 7 nucleotides match TRBD1. This CDR3 has 15 amino acids. V lost 4 bases, J lost 9 bases, and 9 bases stayed unmatched. Germline loops: CDR1 MGHRA, CDR2 YSYEKL.

The J gene is TRBJ1-3, the V gene TRBV27; no definite D call. The CDR3 is 14 amino acids. V was cut by 5 bases and J by 3 bases, with 11 bases left in between. Per the germline V gene, CDR1 is MNHEY and CDR2 is SMNVEV (reference sequence). CDR3 DNA sequence: TGTGCCAGCAGTCGCCGCCGTTATGGAAACACCATATATTTT. It specifies CASSRRRYGNTIYF.

This clonotype was found many times. The chain couples TRBV19 to TRBJ1-2; 11 bases map to TRBD1. V was pared by 5 bases and J by 5 bases, with 7 bases of the junction left unmatched. CDR1 is LNHDA and CDR2 is SQIVND in the germline V gene (reference sequence). The CDR3 runs to 15 residues. The CDR3 DNA reads as TGTGCCAGTAGTGTCTCCGGGACAGGGGGTTATGGCTACACCTTC. It is translated as CASSVSGTGGYGYTF.